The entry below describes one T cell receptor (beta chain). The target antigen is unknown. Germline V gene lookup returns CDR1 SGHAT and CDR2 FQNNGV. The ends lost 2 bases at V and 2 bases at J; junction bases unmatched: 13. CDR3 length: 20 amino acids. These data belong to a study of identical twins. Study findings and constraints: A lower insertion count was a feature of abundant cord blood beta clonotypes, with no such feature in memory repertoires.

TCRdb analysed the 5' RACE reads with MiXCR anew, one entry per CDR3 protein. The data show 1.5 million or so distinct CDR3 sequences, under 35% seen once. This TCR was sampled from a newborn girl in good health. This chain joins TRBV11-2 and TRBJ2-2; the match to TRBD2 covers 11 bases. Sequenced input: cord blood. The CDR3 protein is CASSLFRVVAGGPNTGELFF. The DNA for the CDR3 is TGTGCCAGCAGCTTATTCCGGGTCGTAGCGGGAGGGCCAAACACCGGGGAGCTGTTTTTT.